This TCR beta chain was captured in a study of Tregs in tolerant kidney transplant recipients. Assay used: immunoSEQ multiplex PCR; TCRdb lists only in-frame clones, some missing. The table lists roughly 45,000 clones, about 90% of them singletons. V lost 6 bases and J 5 bases, leaving 7 bases between the germline ends. Germline CDR1 DFQATT, CDR2 SNEGSKA (reference sequence). The CDR3 covers 10 residues. This clonotype was sampled from a human donor in good health. V is TRBV20-1 and J is TRBJ1-1; D ambiguous. Material for sequencing was Tregs from blood. The CDR3 DNA reads TGCAGTGCCGGCCAGACTGAAGCTTTCTTT. It is translated as CSAGQTEAFF.